A selection of T cell receptor beta chains follows, all from one sample in a study of shared clonotypes between healthy human individuals. Only in-frame clones appear in the TCRdb table, and some are missing; sequencing was by immunoSEQ multiplex PCR. The data show 2.5 million or so clones, around 90% seen once. Sequenced: naive CD4+ T cells sorted from blood. These receptors all stem from a man aged 18 to 35 in good health. Both conserved end residues are trimmed from each CDR3. Each record gives: J gene, V gene, CDR3 protein.

j_gene: TRBJ1-2; v_gene: TRBV2; CDR3aa: ASIFALSANYGYT
j_gene: TRBJ1-5; v_gene: TRBV28; CDR3aa: ASSSLKTGDNQPQH
j_gene: TRBJ1-2; v_gene: TRBV4-3; CDR3aa: ASSQDFSTGYGYT
j_gene: TRBJ1-3; v_gene: TRBV14; CDR3aa: ASSRAGSGGTIY
j_gene: TRBJ2-7; v_gene: TRBV6-4; CDR3aa: ASSVETGPYEQY
j_gene: TRBJ2-1; v_gene: TRBV6-5; CDR3aa: ASSYDPSGAINEQF
j_gene: TRBJ1-1; v_gene: TRBV7-6; CDR3aa: ASSSQTGGLTEAF
j_gene: TRBJ2-7; v_gene: TRBV4-1; CDR3aa: ASSQDLAGGSYEQY
j_gene: TRBJ1-4; v_gene: TRBV6-1; CDR3aa: ASVPAGQGNEKLF
j_gene: TRBJ1-1; v_gene: TRBV5-1; CDR3aa: ASTPGGMNTEAF
j_gene: TRBJ2-2; v_gene: TRBV9; CDR3aa: ASSVAPTTNTGELF
j_gene: TRBJ2-7; v_gene: TRBV7-2; CDR3aa: ASSLELAGGSEQY